This T cell receptor beta chain originates from a study of regulatory T cells in long-lasting Graves disease. Specified time point: persistent/refractory GD, antithyroid drugs over 5 years with positive TRAb. PBMC RNA was the source of the TCR library. CDR3-region Arm-PCR and iRepertoire HTBI primers produced the TCR beta libraries. Via MiXCR, TCRdb re-called the multiplex PCR reads, giving one row per CDR3 protein. The profile shows 350,000 to 450,000 distinct CDR3 sequences, 20% of them singletons. This clonotype appeared many times. V was cut by 1 base and J by 0 bases, with 9 bases left in between. The CDR3 consists of 15 residues. Germline CDR1 SNHLY, CDR2 FYNNEI.

The sequencing here drew on peripheral blood mononuclear cells (PBMCs), taken when the disease was refractory, from a patient treated with antithyroid drugs. This receptor was taken from a female donor with Graves disease. The rearrangement joins TRBV2 to TRBJ2-5; no definite D call. For the CDR3, the DNA is TGTGCCAGCAGTGAAGATTACAGTTACCAAGAGACCCAGTACTTC. This translates into CASSEDYSYQETQYF.